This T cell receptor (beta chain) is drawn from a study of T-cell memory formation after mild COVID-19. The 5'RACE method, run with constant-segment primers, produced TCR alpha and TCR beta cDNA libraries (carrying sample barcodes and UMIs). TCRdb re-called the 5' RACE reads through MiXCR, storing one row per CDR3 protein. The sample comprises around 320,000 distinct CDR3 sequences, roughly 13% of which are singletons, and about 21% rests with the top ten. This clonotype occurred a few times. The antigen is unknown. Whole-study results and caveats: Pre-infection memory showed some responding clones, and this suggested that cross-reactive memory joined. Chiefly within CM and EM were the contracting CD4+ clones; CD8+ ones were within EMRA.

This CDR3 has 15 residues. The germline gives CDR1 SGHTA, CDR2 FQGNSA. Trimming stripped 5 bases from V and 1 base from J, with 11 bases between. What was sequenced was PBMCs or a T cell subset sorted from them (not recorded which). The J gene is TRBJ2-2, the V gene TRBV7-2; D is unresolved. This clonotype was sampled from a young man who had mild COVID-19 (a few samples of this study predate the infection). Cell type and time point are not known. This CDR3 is CASSLETMNTGELFF. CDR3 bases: TGTGCCAGCAGCCTTGAAACCATGAACACCGGGGAGCTGTTTTTT.